Listed here are 13 T cell receptor beta chains from one sample, sequenced in a study of blood T cell repertoires in COVID-19. Profiling relied on immunoSEQ multiplex PCR, and the TCRdb table lists in-frame clones only, not all of them. The repertoire holds some 48,000 clones, with 80% to 90% as singletons. Sequencing input: peripheral blood. Receptors were obtained from a woman at least 80 years old with acute or convalescent COVID-19.

J is TRBJ1-1 and V is TRBV7-2; 8 bases map to TRBD1. This CDR3 comprises 13 residues. Unmatched junction bases numbered 6, after V lost 6 bases and J lost 6 bases. Germline-derived CDR1 and CDR2 are SGHTA and FQGNSA. CDR3 nucleotides: TGTGCCAGCAGGGACAGGGTGGGGGCTGAAGCTTTCTTT. Protein sequence: CASRDRVGAEAFF. The full variable domain, completed using reference TRBV7-2 and TRBJ1-1, is GAGVSQSPSNKVTEKGKDVELRCDPISGHTALYWYRQSLGQGLEFLIYFQGNSAPDKSGLPSDRFSAERTGGSVSTLTIQRTQQEDSAVYLCASRDRVGAEAFFGQGTRLTVV.

The chain has TRBV7-2 and TRBJ1-4, with 8 bases identical to TRBD1. CDR1 is SGHTA and CDR2 is FQGNSA in the germline V gene. V gave up 3 bases and J gave up 3 bases; unmatched junction bases: 9. The CDR3 is 17 amino acids. CDR3 DNA sequence: TGTGCCAGCAGCTTCAAACCCCAGACAGGGGCTAATGAAAAACTGTTTTTT. It codes for CASSFKPQTGANEKLFF.

The chain has TRBV19 and TRBJ1-5; 7 positions agree with TRBD1. CDR3 length: 14 residues. V was clipped by 1 base and J by 7 bases; unmatched bases: 4. Per the germline V gene, CDR1 is LNHDA and CDR2 is SQIVND (reference sequence). The CDR3 DNA reads TGTGCCAGTAGTATAGGGCAGGGGGTCCAGCCCCAGCATTTT. As protein: CASSIGQGVQPQHF.

J is TRBJ2-3 and V is TRBV18; D not resolved. The CDR3 loop spans 12 amino acids. V lost 5 bases and J 6 bases, leaving 9 bases between the germline ends. CDR1 and CDR2 from the germline V gene are KGHSH and LQKENI. The CDR3 spells CASSSRGDTQYF. Here the CDR3 DNA reads TGTGCCAGCTCATCCCGCGGCGATACGCAGTATTTT.

This rearrangement joins TRBV7-9 to TRBJ1-1; TRBD1 matches at 11 bases. Germline V gene data show CDR1 as SEHNR and CDR2 as FQNEAQ (reference sequence). The CDR3 consists of 14 residues. V gave up 1 base and J gave up 6 bases; unmatched junction bases: 1. The CDR3 is CASSLGTGGAEAFF. DNA of the CDR3: TGTGCCAGCAGCTTAGGGACAGGGGGCGCTGAAGCTTTCTTT.

This rearrangement joins TRBV29-1 to TRBJ2-3, with TRBD2 matching over 8 bases. This CDR3 is built from 13 residues. With 6 bases clipped from V and 6 bases from J, the junction kept 8 bases outside the gene matches. From germline, CDR1 is SQVTM and CDR2 ANQGSEA. The CDR3 sequence is CSVHRGGPDTQYF. CDR3 bases: TGCAGCGTCCATCGGGGGGGGCCGGATACGCAGTATTTT.

V is TRBV20-1 and J is TRBJ1-2; D call uncertain. This CDR3 spans 14 amino acids. With 3 bases removed from V and 0 bases from J, the gap between germline ends came to 11 bases. The germline gives CDR1 DFQATT, CDR2 SNEGSKA (reference sequence). CDR3 coding DNA: TGCAGTGCTAGTGATGACACCTCTAACTATGGCTACACCTTC. The encoded protein is CSASDDTSNYGYTF.

This clone showed up just a few times. The rearrangement links TRBV9 to TRBJ2-7; D perhaps matches TRBD2 (6 bases). V was pared by 3 bases and J by 0 bases, with 16 bases between. Germline CDR1 reads SGDLS; CDR2 reads YYNGEE. The CDR3 has 16 residues. CDR3 residues: CASSDGGLSFSYEQYF. CDR3 bases: TGTGCCAGCAGCGACGGGGGTCTTTCTTTCTCCTACGAGCAGTACTTC. Supplemented by reference TRBV9 and TRBJ2-7, the full variable domain reads DSGVTQTPKHLITATGQRVTLRCSPRSGDLSVYWYQQSLDQGLQFLIQYYNGEERAKGNILERFSAQQFPDLHSELNLSSLELGDSALYFCASSDGGLSFSYEQYFGPGTRLTVT.

This clone turned up a few times. This chain joins TRBV30 and TRBJ1-2; 10 positions match TRBD1. J lost 8 bases, V lost 0 bases, and 3 bases had no gene match. The V gene's germline CDR1 is GTSNPN and CDR2 SVGIG (reference sequence). The CDR3 is 13 residues long. CDR3 DNA sequence: TGTGCCTGGAGTGTAAGACAGGGGGCGGGCTACACCTTC. Residues: CAWSVRQGAGYTF.

The genes are TRBV18 and TRBJ2-2; D gene uncertain. With 2 bases removed from V and 4 bases from J, the gap between germline ends came to 5 bases. This CDR3 is 13 amino acids long. Germline V gives CDR1 KGHSH, CDR2 LQKENI. Written as DNA, the CDR3 is TGTGCCAGCTCACCAAGGAGCACCGGGGAGCTGTTTTTT. Translated: CASSPRSTGELFF.

The chain is built from TRBV2 and TRBJ2-7, with D possibly being TRBD1 (6 bases). The V gene lost 7 bases and the J gene lost 1 base, with 11 bases spanning the gap. Germline CDR1 reads SNHLY; CDR2 reads FYNNEI. The CDR3 covers 13 residues. The CDR3: CASIQGTSYEQYF. The CDR3 coding sequence is TGTGCCAGCATTCAGGGGACATCCTACGAGCAGTACTTC.

The rearrangement uses TRBV9 and TRBJ1-2, with D perhaps matching TRBD1 (6 bases). Germline CDR1 SGDLS, CDR2 YYNGEE. The length of the CDR3 is 14 residues. The germline V and J ends were trimmed by 3 bases and 7 bases, with 16 bases remaining between them. CDR3 in DNA: TGTGCCAGCAGCGCCGGACCCAGGGGCCCTGGCTACACCTTC. Encoded protein: CASSAGPRGPGYTF.

The J gene is TRBJ2-7, the V gene TRBV3-1 (or the pseudogene TRBV3-2), with 7 bases matching TRBD1. This CDR3 has 17 amino acids. Germline loops: CDR1 LGHDT, CDR2 YNNKEL (reference sequence). Unmatched junction bases numbered 14, after V lost 4 bases and J lost 2 bases. The CDR3 DNA sequence: TGTGCCAGCAGCCGGCTTTCAATAGGGACAGAGGCCTACGAGCAGTACTTC. Its translation: CASSRLSIGTEAYEQYF.